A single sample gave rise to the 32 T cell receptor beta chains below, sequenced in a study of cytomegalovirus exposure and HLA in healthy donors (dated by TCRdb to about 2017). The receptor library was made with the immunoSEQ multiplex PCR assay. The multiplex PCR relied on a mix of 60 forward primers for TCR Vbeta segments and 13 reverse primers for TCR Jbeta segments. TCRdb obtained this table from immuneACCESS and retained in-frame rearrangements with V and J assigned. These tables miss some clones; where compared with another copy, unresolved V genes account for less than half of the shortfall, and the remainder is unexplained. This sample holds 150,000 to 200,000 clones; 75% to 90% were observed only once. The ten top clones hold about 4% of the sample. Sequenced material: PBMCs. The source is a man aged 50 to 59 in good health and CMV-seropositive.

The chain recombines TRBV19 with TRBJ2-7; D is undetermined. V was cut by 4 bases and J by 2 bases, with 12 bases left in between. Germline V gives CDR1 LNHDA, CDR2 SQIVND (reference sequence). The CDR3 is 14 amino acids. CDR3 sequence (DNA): TGTGCCAGTAGTACCTCAGGCCGACCCTACGAGCAGTACTTC. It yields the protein CASSTSGRPYEQYF.

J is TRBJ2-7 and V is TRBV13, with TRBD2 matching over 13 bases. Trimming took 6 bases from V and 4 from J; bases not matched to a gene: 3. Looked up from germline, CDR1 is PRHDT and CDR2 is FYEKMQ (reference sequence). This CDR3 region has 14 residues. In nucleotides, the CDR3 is TGTGCCAGCAGACGACTAGCGGGAGGTTACGAGCAGTACTTC. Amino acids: CASRRLAGGYEQYF.

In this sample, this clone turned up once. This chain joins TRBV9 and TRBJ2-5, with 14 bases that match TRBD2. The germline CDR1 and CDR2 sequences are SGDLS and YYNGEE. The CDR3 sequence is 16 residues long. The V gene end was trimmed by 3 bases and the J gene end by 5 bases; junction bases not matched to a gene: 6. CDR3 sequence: CASSETSGGAEETQYF. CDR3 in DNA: TGTGCCAGCAGCGAGACTAGCGGGGGGGCCGAGGAGACCCAGTACTTC.

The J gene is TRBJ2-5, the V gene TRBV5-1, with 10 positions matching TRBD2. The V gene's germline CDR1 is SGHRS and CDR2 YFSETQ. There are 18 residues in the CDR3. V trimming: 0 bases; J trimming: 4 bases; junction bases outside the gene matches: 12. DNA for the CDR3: TGCGCCAGCAGCTTGGGCCCCTCAAGCGGGGGGGCGACAGAGACCCAGTACTTC. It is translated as CASSLGPSSGGATETQYF.

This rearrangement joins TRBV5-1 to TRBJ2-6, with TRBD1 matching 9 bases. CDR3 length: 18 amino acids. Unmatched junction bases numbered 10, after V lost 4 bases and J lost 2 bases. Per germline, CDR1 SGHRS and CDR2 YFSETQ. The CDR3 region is CASSAQQGAGAGANVLTF. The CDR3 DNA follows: TGCGCCAGCAGCGCCCAACAGGGGGCGGGGGCTGGGGCCAACGTCCTGACTTTC.

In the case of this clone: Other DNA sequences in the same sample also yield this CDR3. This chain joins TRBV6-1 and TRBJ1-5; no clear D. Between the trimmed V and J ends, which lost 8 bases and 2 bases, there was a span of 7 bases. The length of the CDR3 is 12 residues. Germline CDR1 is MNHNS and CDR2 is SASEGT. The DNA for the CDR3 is TGTGCCAGCCGCCAGGGCAATCAGCCCCAGCATTTT. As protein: CASRQGNQPQHF.

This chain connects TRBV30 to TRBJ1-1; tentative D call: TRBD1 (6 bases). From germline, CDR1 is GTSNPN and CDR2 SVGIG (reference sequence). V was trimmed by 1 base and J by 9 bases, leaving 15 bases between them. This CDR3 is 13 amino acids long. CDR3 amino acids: CAWSGSRTEQAFF. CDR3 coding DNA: TGTGCCTGGAGTGGGTCGCGGACAGAGCAAGCTTTCTTT.

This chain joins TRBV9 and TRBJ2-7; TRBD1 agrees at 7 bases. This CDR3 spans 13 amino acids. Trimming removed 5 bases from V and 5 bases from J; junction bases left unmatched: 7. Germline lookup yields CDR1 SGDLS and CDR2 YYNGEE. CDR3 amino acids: CASRGTVSHEQYF. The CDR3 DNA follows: TGTGCCAGCAGGGGGACAGTGTCCCACGAGCAGTACTTC.

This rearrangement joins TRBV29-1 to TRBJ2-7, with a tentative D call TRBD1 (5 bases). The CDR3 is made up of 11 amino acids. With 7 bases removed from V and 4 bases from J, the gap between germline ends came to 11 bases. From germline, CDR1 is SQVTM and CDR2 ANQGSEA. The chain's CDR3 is CSALTEYEQYF. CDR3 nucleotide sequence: TGCAGCGCGCTGACAGAGTACGAGCAGTACTTC.

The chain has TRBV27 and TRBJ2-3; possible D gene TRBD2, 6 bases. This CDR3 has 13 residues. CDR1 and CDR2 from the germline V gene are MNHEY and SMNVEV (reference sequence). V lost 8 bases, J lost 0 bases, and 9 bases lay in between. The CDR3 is CASGRGSTDTQYF. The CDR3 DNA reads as TGTGCCAGCGGGCGGGGTAGCACAGATACGCAGTATTTT.

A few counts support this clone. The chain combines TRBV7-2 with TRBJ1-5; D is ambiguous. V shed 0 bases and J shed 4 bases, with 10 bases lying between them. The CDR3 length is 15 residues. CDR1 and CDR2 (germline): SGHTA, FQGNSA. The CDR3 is CASSLAVAENQPQHF. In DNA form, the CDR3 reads TGTGCCAGCAGCTTAGCCGTCGCAGAAAATCAGCCCCAGCATTTT.

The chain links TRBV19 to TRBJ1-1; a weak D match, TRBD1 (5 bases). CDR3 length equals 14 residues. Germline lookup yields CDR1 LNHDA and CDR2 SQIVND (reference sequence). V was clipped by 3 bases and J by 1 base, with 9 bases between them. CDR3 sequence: CASSIPRENTEAFF. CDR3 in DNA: TGTGCCAGTAGTATCCCCAGGGAGAACACTGAAGCTTTCTTT.

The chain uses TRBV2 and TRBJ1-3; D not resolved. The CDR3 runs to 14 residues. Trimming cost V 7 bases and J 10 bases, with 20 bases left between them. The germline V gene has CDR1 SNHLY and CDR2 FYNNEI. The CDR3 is CASKSDGQTGTIYF. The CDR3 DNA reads TGTGCCAGCAAATCGGACGGCCAAACGGGGACCATATATTTT.

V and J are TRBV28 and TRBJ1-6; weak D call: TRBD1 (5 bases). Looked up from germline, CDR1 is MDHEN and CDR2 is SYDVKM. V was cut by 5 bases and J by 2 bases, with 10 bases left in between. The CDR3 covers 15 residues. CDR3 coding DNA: TGTGCCAGCAGTGGACCAGGGACCTATAATTCACCCCTCCACTTT. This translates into CASSGPGTYNSPLHF. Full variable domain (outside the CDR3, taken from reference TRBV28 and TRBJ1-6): DVKVTQSSRYLVKRTGEKVFLECVQDMDHENMFWYRQDPGLGLRLIYFSYDVKMKEKGDIPEGYSVSREKKERFSLILESASTNQTSMYLCASSGPGTYNSPLHFGNGTRLTVT.

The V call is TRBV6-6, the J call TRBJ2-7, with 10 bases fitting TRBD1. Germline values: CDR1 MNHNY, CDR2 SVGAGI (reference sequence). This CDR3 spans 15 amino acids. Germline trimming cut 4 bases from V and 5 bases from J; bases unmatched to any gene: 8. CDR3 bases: TGTGCCAGCAGTTCCGACAGGGGGCGTTATGACGAGCAGTACTTC. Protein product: CASSSDRGRYDEQYF.

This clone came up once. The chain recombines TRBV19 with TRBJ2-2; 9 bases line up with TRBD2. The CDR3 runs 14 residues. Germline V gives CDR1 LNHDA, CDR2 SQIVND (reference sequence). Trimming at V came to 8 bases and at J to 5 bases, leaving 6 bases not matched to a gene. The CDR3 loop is CASGSLAGTGELFF. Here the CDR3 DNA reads TGTGCCAGTGGGAGTCTAGCGGGAACCGGGGAGCTGTTTTTT.

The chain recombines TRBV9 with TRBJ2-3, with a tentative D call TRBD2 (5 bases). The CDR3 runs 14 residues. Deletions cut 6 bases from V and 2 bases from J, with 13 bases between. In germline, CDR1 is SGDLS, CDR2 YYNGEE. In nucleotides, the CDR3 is TGTGCCAGCAATCCGGGGTCAGACACAGATACGCAGTATTTT. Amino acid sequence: CASNPGSDTDTQYF.

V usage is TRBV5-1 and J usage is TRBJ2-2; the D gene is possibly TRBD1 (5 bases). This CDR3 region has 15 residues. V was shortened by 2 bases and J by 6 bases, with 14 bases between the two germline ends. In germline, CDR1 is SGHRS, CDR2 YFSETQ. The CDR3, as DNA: TGCGCCAGCAGCTTAAGTACAGGAAGGTCCGGGGAGCTGTTTTTT. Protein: CASSLSTGRSGELFF.

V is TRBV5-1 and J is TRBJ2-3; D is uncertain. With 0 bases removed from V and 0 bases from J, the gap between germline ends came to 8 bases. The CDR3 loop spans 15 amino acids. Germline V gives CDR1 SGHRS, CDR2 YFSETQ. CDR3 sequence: CASSLGDLSTDTQYF. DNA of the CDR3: TGCGCCAGCAGCTTGGGAGATCTTAGCACAGATACGCAGTATTTT.

CDR3 in amino acids: CASSLFSGSHEQYF. The CDR3, as DNA: TGTGCCAGCAGCTTATTTAGCGGGAGTCACGAGCAGTACTTC. The chain couples TRBV7-3 to TRBJ2-7; 9 nucleotides match TRBD2. Germline CDR1 and CDR2: SGHTA and FQGTGA. J lost 5 bases, V lost 2 bases, and 4 bases had no gene match. The length of the CDR3 is 14 residues.

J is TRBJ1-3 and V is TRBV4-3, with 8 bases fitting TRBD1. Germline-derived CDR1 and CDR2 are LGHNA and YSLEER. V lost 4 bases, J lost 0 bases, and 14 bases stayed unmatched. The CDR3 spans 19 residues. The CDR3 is CASSLTLGIGTGSGNTIYF. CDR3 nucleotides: TGCGCCAGCAGCCTGACGCTCGGAATCGGGACAGGCTCTGGAAACACCATATATTTT.

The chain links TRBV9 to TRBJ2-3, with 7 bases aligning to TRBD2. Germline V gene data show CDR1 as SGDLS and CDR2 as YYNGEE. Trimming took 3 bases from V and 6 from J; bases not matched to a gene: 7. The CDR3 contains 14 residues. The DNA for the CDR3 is TGTGCCAGCAGCGAGGTGGGGGGGTCGGATACGCAGTATTTT. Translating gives CASSEVGGSDTQYF.

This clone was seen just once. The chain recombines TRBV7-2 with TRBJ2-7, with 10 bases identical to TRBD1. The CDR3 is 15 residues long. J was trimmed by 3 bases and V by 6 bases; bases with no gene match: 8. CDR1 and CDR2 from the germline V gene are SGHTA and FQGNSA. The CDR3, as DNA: TGTGCCAGCAGTCAGACCGGGACAGGGGTCTACGAGCAGTACTTC. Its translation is CASSQTGTGVYEQYF. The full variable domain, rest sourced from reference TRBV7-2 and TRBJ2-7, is GAGVSQSPSNKVTEKGKDVELRCDPISGHTALYWYRQSLGQGLEFLIYFQGNSAPDKSGLPSDRFSAERTGGSVSTLTIQRTQQEDSAVYLCASSQTGTGVYEQYFGPGTRLTVT.

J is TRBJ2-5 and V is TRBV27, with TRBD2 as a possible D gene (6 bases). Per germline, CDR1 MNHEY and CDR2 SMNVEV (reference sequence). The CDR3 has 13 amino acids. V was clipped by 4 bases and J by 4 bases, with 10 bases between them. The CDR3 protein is CASSWQGGETQYF. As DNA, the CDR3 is TGTGCCAGCAGTTGGCAGGGAGGAGAGACCCAGTACTTC.

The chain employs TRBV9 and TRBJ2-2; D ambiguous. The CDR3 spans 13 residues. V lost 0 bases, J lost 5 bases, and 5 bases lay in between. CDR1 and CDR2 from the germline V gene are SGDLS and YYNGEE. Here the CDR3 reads CASSVAETGELFF. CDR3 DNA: TGTGCCAGCAGCGTAGCAGAAACCGGGGAGCTGTTTTTT.

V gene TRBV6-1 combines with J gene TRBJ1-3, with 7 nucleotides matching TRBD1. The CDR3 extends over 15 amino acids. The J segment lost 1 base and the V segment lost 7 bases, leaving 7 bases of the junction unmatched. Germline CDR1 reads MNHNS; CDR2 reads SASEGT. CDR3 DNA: TGTGCCAGCAATAGACAGGGAAATTCTGGAAACACCATATATTTT. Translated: CASNRQGNSGNTIYF.

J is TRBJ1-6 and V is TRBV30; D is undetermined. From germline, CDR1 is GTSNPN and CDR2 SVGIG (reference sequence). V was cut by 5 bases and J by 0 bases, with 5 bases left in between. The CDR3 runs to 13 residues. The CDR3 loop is CAWDSSYNSPLHF. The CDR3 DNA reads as TGTGCCTGGGATAGCTCCTATAATTCACCCCTCCACTTT.

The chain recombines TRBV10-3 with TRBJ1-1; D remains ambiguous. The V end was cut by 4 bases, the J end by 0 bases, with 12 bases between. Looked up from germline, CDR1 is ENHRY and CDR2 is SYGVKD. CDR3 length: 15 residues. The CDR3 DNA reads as TGTGCCATCAGTGCCTCCGTTCAGTTGAACACTGAAGCTTTCTTT. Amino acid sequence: CAISASVQLNTEAFF.

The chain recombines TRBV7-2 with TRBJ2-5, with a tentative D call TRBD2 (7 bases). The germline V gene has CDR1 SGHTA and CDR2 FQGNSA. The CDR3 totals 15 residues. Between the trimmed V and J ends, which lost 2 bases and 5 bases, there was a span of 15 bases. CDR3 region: CASSLLRGGQETQYF. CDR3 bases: TGTGCCAGCAGCTTATTAAGGGGGGGCCAGGAGACCCAGTACTTC. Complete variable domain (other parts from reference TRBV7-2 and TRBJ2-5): GAGVSQSPSNKVTEKGKDVELRCDPISGHTALYWYRQSLGQGLEFLIYFQGNSAPDKSGLPSDRFSAERTGGSVSTLTIQRTQQEDSAVYLCASSLLRGGQETQYFGPGTRLLVL.

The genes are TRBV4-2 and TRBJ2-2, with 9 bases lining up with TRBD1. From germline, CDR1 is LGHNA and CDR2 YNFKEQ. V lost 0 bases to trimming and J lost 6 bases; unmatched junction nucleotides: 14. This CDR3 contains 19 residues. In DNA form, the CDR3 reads TGTGCCAGCAGCCAAGAGAGTCGGTGGGGGGACAGGGCCTCCGGGGAGCTGTTTTTT. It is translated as CASSQESRWGDRASGELFF.

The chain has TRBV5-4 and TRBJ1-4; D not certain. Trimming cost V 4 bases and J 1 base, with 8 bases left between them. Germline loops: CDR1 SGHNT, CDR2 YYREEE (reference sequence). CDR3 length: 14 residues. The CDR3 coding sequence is TGTGCCAGCAGCCGGGGTTTAACTAATGAAAAACTGTTTTTT. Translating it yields CASSRGLTNEKLFF.

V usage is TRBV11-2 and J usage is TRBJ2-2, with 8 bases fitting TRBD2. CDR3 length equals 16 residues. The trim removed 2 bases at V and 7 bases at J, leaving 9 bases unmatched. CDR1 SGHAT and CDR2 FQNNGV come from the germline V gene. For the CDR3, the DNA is TGTGCCAGCAGCTTAAGACTAGCGCAGCGTGGCGGGGAGCTGTTTTTT. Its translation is CASSLRLAQRGGELFF.